This TCR beta chain was obtained from a study of T cell responses to AZD1222 COVID-19 vaccine (dated by TCRdb to the early 2020s). About the study as a whole: AZD1222 recipients with second doses at about 4 weeks or about 12 weeks were pooled, because spike-specific TCR depth and breadth did not differ between schedules. TCR sequencing was performed for 230 to 250 trial participants, of whom roughly 200 were given two doses of AZD1222 and 26 were given two doses of MenACWY control vaccine. Trial participants were enrolled by age into subgroups of 18-55, 56-69 and 70-plus years, and roughly 150, 30 and 60 TCR-sequenced participants, respectively, were included in these subgroups.

This clone was detected once. Its antigen remains unidentified. One base away there is no much larger clone; base qualities are not given. The CDR3 regions of human TCRbeta chains were analyzed by immunosequencing. As for the original processing: TCRs in the repertoires were matched against a reference library of SARS-CoV-2-specific TCRs that had been generated with the MIRA antigen-specificity platform. Breadth was defined as the fraction of unique TCRs that were SARS-CoV-2-associated. Depth was defined as the fraction of total T cells that were SARS-CoV-2-associated. Each spike-specific TCR was assigned to its reactive spike region and to a CD4 or CD8 class using the MIRA data. Log10-transformed breadth and depth values were compared by one-way ANOVA with Sidak's multiple comparisons tests. The table was pulled from immuneACCESS by TCRdb, which kept in-frame rearrangements only. Such tables lose some clones; where checked, under half of the loss comes from unresolved V genes, and the rest has no known cause. V and J calls and clone size are copied from that table; D and trimming were computed from the DNA. A total of approximately 170,000 clones appear in this sample, approximately 92% of them only once. 6.9% of the sample comes from the top ten.

The research as a whole found: Vaccine-associated CD4 TCRs spanned the whole spike protein, with dominant responses in regions 160-218 and 743-854. Reportedly, close to half of the unique spike-specific TCRs recognized epitopes lying outside the regions that are mutated in the B.1.351 and B.1.1.7 variants. Only 5 to 7 AZD1222 recipients were SARS-CoV-2 seropositive at baseline, limiting conclusions about previously exposed vaccinees. Participants were mostly white British, with more females than males. The authors suggested clonal diversity may have been underestimated. Spike-specific TCR breadth and depth rose significantly after two AZD1222 doses compared with day 0 and with MenACWY recipients. Because no samples from the day 14 peak response were available, repertoires could be characterized only after the peak T cell response. In the small 56-69-year group, the increase in depth fell short of significance, most likely because of low power.

The label giving this sample's time point can be read as: baseline before first vaccination. Vaccinee samples came from UK trials COV001 and COV002, including a single-blind randomized controlled phase 2/3 trial of AZD1222 (ChAdOx1 nCoV-19) in healthy adults. Trial participant PBMC samples were collected at day 0 and day 28 after the second dose for TCRbeta chain sequencing. CDR1 and CDR2 are drawn from the germline V gene: MNHNS, SASEGT. The CDR3 sequence holds 13 residues, the cysteine and phenylalanine included. The retained sequence is limited to the CDR3, 39 bases, with the frame set at the first base. V loses 1 base, J loses 5 bases, and the germline ends lie 8 bases apart.

The source material was peripheral blood, sampled on day 0 of AZD1222 vaccination. This chain joins TRBV6-1 to TRBJ1-2; no confident D gene assignment can be made. The origin of this receptor is an adult in good health. The CDR3 region: CASSEEPIYGYTF. The DNA sequence is as follows: TGTGCCAGCAGTGAAGAGCCGATATATGGCTACACCTTC.